This T cell receptor (beta chain) is from a study of blood T cell repertoires in COVID-19. The CDR3 is 14 amino acids. The V end was cut by 11 bases, the J end by 4 bases, with 20 bases between. The germline V gene has CDR1 MDHEN and CDR2 SYDVKM. Per the study methods: Amplification from reference gene primers served as the basis for estimated nucleated cell counts. Assay: immunoSEQ multiplex PCR; the TCRdb copy retains only in-frame clones and omits some. V and J calls and clone size are given by that table; D and trimming were obtained from the DNA. The repertoire includes some 260,000 clones, approximately 79% of them detected once, and around 4.1% sits in the top ten. Cohort allocation depended upon clinical history that participants reported.

The clonotype was recovered from a man between 25 and 39 years old with acute COVID-19. The chain joins TRBV28 to TRBJ1-1, with D uncertain. The specimen was PBMCs or T cells enriched from blood (not recorded which). The CDR3: CAGIGGPDPTEAFF. CDR3 coding DNA: TGTGCCGGTATAGGAGGGCCTGACCCCACTGAAGCTTTCTTT.